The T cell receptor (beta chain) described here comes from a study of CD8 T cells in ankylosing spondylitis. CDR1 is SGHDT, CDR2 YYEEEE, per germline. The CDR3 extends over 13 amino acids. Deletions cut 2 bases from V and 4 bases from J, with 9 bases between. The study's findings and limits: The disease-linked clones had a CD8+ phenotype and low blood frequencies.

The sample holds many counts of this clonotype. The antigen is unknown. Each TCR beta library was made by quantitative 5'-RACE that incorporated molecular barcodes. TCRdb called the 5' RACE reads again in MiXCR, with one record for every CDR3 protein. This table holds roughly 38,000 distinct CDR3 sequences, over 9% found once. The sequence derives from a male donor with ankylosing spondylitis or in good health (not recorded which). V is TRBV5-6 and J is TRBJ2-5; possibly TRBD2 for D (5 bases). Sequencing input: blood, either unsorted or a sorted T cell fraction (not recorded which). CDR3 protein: CASSFWAGETQYF. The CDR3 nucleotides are TGTGCCAGCAGCTTCTGGGCGGGAGAGACCCAGTACTTC.